The clone carrying this TCR beta chain was counted a few times. Its antigen is unknown. For a library built for alpha chains, this beta chain is a stray read; little rests on its size. A unique molecular identifier was attached to every TCR cDNA molecule. Each CDR3 protein gets one entry after TCRdb re-called the 5' RACE reads with MiXCR. The sample gives about 18,000 distinct CDR3 sequences, about 9.6% of which show up once; 20% to 25% is in the top ten. Time point indicated: sample taken at primary tumor resection. There were 72 donors, all of them untreated patients with early-stage non-small cell lung cancer. From tumor, nontumor lung or frozen PBMC, whole RNA was taken unsorted for sequencing. These data originate in a study of spatial heterogeneity in lung cancer. Trimming pared 2 bases from V and 1 base from J, leaving 11 bases between. This CDR3 comprises 15 residues. Per germline, CDR1 PRHDT and CDR2 FYEKMQ (reference sequence).

Findings of the study overall: Tumor mutation count correlated with how many alpha and beta TCRs expanded intratumorally.

The source of this sequence is a female donor with early-stage non-small cell lung cancer. This rearrangement joins TRBV13 to TRBJ2-5; tentative D call: TRBD2 (6 bases). This sample comprised lung tumor tissue, obtained at surgery. Here the CDR3 DNA reads TGTGCCAGCAGCTTAACCGGAGGGCTCCAAGAGACCCAGTACTTC. Amino acid sequence: CASSLTGGLQETQYF.